A single sample is the source of the 12 T cell receptor beta chains below, sequenced in a study of cytomegalovirus exposure and HLA in healthy donors. Primers for the PCR totalled 60 Vbeta and 13 Jbeta. Only in-frame clones appear in the TCRdb table, and some are missing; sequencing was by immunoSEQ multiplex PCR. The table lists about 170,000 clones, roughly four fifths of them singletons. Sequencing was done on a sample of PBMCs. All receptors come from a woman between 18 and 29 years old in good health and CMV-seronegative.

The V call is TRBV28, the J call TRBJ2-5; 7 bases match TRBD2. Germline V CDR1 and CDR2: MDHEN, SYDVKM. The CDR3 spans 14 residues. The V and J ends lost 5 bases and 2 bases, in that order; junction bases with no gene match: 5. CDR3 DNA sequence: TGTGCCAGCAGTAGCGGGGCGGGTCAAGAGACCCAGTACTTC. Residues: CASSSGAGQETQYF. The full variable domain, its missing parts supplied by reference TRBV28 and TRBJ2-5, is DVKVTQSSRYLVKRTGEKVFLECVQDMDHENMFWYRQDPGLGLRLIYFSYDVKMKEKGDIPEGYSVSREKKERFSLILESASTNQTSMYLCASSSGAGQETQYFGPGTRLLVL.

The CDR3 sequence: CASSVDSGNTEAFF. The CDR3 DNA sequence: TGCGCCAGCAGCGTCGATTCCGGGAACACTGAAGCTTTCTTT. The chain combines TRBV5-1 with TRBJ1-1; D not certain. Trimming stripped 4 bases from V and 1 base from J, with 11 bases between. This CDR3 contains 14 residues. CDR1 and CDR2 (germline): SGHRS, YFSETQ.

The V gene is TRBV20-1, the J gene TRBJ1-1; D is undetermined. The CDR3 contains 11 residues. V was pared by 6 bases and J by 0 bases, with 5 bases between. Germline lookup yields CDR1 DFQATT and CDR2 SNEGSKA (reference sequence). The CDR3 region has the DNA TGCAGTGCATTTATGAACACTGAAGCTTTCTTT. Its translation: CSAFMNTEAFF.

The V and J genes are TRBV7-3 and TRBJ1-6, with TRBD1 identical over 7 bases. The CDR3 covers 14 residues. Per the germline V gene, CDR1 is SGHTA and CDR2 is FQGTGA. The ends lost 2 bases at V and 9 bases at J; junction bases unmatched: 4. The DNA of the CDR3 is TGTGCCAGCAGCTTATCAGGGGGTAGTTCACCCCTCCACTTT. Amino acids: CASSLSGGSSPLHF.

V usage is TRBV25-1 and J usage is TRBJ2-3; 10 bases are a match to TRBD2. Germline V gene sequence: CDR1 MGHDK, CDR2 SYGVNS. CDR3 length: 16 residues. With 5 bases clipped from V and 3 bases from J, the junction kept 8 bases outside the gene matches. The CDR3 DNA sequence: TGTGCCAGCAGTTACGCTAGCGGGGGCCCAACAGATACGCAGTATTTT. It is translated as CASSYASGGPTDTQYF.

The V gene is TRBV5-1, the J gene TRBJ2-7; 9 bases align to TRBD1. The CDR3 spans 13 residues. Germline V gives CDR1 SGHRS, CDR2 YFSETQ. With 5 bases clipped from V and 6 bases from J, the junction kept 6 bases outside the gene matches. The CDR3 protein is CASRGVQGAEQYF. The CDR3 nucleotides read TGCGCCAGCAGGGGAGTACAGGGGGCCGAGCAGTACTTC.

This rearrangement joins TRBV7-3 to TRBJ2-5; a possible D gene is TRBD1 (6 bases). Germline loops: CDR1 SGHTA, CDR2 FQGTGA. V lost 8 bases, J lost 2 bases, and 12 bases lay in between. This CDR3 spans 13 amino acids. CDR3 amino acids: CASAFGQQETQYF. In DNA form, the CDR3 reads TGTGCCAGCGCCTTTGGACAGCAAGAGACCCAGTACTTC.

V usage is TRBV15 and J usage is TRBJ1-2; 7 positions match TRBD1. CDR3 length: 15 amino acids. V lost 2 bases and J lost 6; bases outside the gene matches: 9. Germline V gene lookup returns CDR1 LNHNV and CDR2 YYDKDF (reference sequence). The CDR3 sequence is CATSRNSDRIHGYTF. In DNA, the CDR3 is TGTGCCACCAGCAGAAACTCGGACAGGATCCATGGCTACACCTTC.

V usage is TRBV10-3 and J usage is TRBJ1-2; 7 bases are a match to TRBD1. CDR1 and CDR2 from the germline V gene are ENHRY and SYGVKD. This CDR3 has 14 residues. Trimming removed 0 bases from V and 8 bases from J; junction bases left unmatched: 6. The CDR3 reads CAISESGTDVGYTF. The CDR3 DNA is TGTGCCATCAGTGAGTCTGGGACAGACGTCGGCTACACCTTC.

V and J are TRBV30 and TRBJ1-6; a possible D gene is TRBD1 (5 bases). Germline CDR1 GTSNPN, CDR2 SVGIG (reference sequence). This CDR3 has 13 amino acids. V lost 2 bases, J lost 13 bases, and 15 bases lay in between. CDR3 sequence (DNA): TGTGCCTGGAGTATGACAGCGATGGGGCCCCTCCACTTT. It is translated as CAWSMTAMGPLHF.

The chain employs TRBV11-2 and TRBJ1-3, with D perhaps TRBD1 (5 bases). Germline values: CDR1 SGHAT, CDR2 FQNNGV. Trimming took off 1 base at V and 0 bases at J, with 13 bases between the two ends. The CDR3 sequence is 17 residues long. CDR3 region: CASSLVRGSSSGNTIYF. CDR3 coding DNA: TGTGCCAGCAGCTTAGTAAGGGGCTCGAGCTCTGGAAACACCATATATTTT.

V is TRBV28 and J is TRBJ1-5, with 8 bases that match TRBD1. The CDR3 has 13 residues. After removal of 9 bases from V and 5 bases from J, the junction contained 6 bases not matched to a gene. The germline V gene encodes CDR1 MDHEN and CDR2 SYDVKM. The CDR3 region has the DNA TGTGCCAGTGGGGACAGGAGCTATCAGCCCCAGCATTTT. It translates to CASGDRSYQPQHF. Full variable domain (missing parts from reference TRBV28 and TRBJ1-5): DVKVTQSSRYLVKRTGEKVFLECVQDMDHENMFWYRQDPGLGLRLIYFSYDVKMKEKGDIPEGYSVSREKKERFSLILESASTNQTSMYLCASGDRSYQPQHFGDGTRLSIL.